Presented here are 10 T cell receptor beta chains from one specimen sequenced in a study of T cell changes during pregnancy in multiple sclerosis. The protocol was immunoSEQ multiplex PCR, while the TCRdb copy is restricted to in-frame clones and leaves out a portion. This table holds about 42,000 clones, less than 90% found once. This sample comprised CD4+ T cells from peripheral blood mononuclear cells, obtained in the second trimester of pregnancy. The receptors derive from a female donor with multiple sclerosis, enrolled in a pregnancy study.

The V gene is TRBV27, the J gene TRBJ2-1; TRBD2 matches 13 bases. The length of the CDR3 is 19 residues. Losses at the gene ends were 5 bases for V and 0 bases for J; bases not matched to a gene: 10. CDR1 MNHEY and CDR2 SMNVEV come from the germline V gene (reference sequence). The CDR3 here is CASSLSTSGRLFSYNEQFF. In DNA, the CDR3 is TGTGCCAGCAGTCTTTCGACTAGCGGGAGGCTCTTCTCCTACAATGAGCAGTTCTTC.

This clone came up a few times. V usage is TRBV11-2 and J usage is TRBJ2-5; the D gene is possibly TRBD2 (6 bases). Trimming shortened V by 5 bases and J by 3 bases, and 10 bases separated the two germline ends. Germline CDR1 SGHAT, CDR2 FQNNGV. This CDR3 spans 13 amino acids. CDR3 nucleotides: TGTGCCAGCAGCCCACTAGCTAAAGAGACCCAGTACTTC. Its translation is CASSPLAKETQYF.

The chain joins TRBV9 to TRBJ2-5, with unresolved D. Germline CDR1 is SGDLS and CDR2 is YYNGEE. The CDR3 has 13 residues. The V end was cut by 3 bases, the J end by 5 bases, with 11 bases between. CDR3 sequence reads: CASSAPPSETQYF. The CDR3 DNA is TGTGCCAGCAGCGCCCCCCCTAGTGAGACCCAGTACTTC.

J is TRBJ2-7 and V is TRBV13, with 16 bases matching TRBD2. CDR3 size: 17 residues. The trim removed 4 bases at V and 7 bases at J, leaving 10 bases unmatched. Per the germline V gene, CDR1 is PRHDT and CDR2 is FYEKMQ (reference sequence). CDR3 loop: CASSSSGTSGRVLEQYF. CDR3 bases: TGTGCCAGCAGCTCATCCGGGACTAGCGGGAGGGTCCTTGAGCAGTACTTC.

The V call is TRBV11-2, the J call TRBJ2-3, with 10 nucleotides matching TRBD1. The CDR3 sequence is 14 residues long. Trimming removed 5 bases from V and 5 bases from J; junction bases left unmatched: 4. Germline CDR1 is SGHAT and CDR2 is FQNNGV. The CDR3 region has the DNA TGTGCCAGCAGCCGGGACAGGGGAATAGATACGCAGTATTTT. Translation: CASSRDRGIDTQYF.

The chain joins TRBV5-1 to TRBJ2-7, with 8 positions matching TRBD2. The CDR3 covers 17 residues. J lost 4 bases, V lost 1 base, and 13 bases had no gene match. The V gene's germline CDR1 is SGHRS and CDR2 YFSETQ. The CDR3 region is CASSLYPSGRSGYEQYF. The CDR3, as DNA: TGCGCCAGCAGCTTGTACCCCAGCGGGAGAAGTGGTTACGAGCAGTACTTC. The variable domain in full, completed from reference TRBV5-1 and TRBJ2-7, reads KAGVTQTPRYLIKTRGQQVTLSCSPISGHRSVSWYQQTPGQGLQFLFEYFSETQRNKGNFPGRFSGRQFSNSRSEMNVSTLELGDSALYLCASSLYPSGRSGYEQYFGPGTRLTVT.

This chain joins TRBV19 and TRBJ2-1; TRBD2 matches at 8 bases. Germline values: CDR1 LNHDA, CDR2 SQIVND (reference sequence). This CDR3 is 16 amino acids long. The trim removed 5 bases at V and 6 bases at J, leaving 12 bases unmatched. The CDR3 DNA follows: TGTGCCAGTAGTGCGAAAGCGGGAGTAGTAGGCAATGAGCAGTTCTTC. Translated, it gives CASSAKAGVVGNEQFF.

The chain couples TRBV5-1 to TRBJ2-5; TRBD1 might be the D (5 bases). Germline V gene data show CDR1 as SGHRS and CDR2 as YFSETQ. Trimming stripped 0 bases from V and 5 bases from J, with 8 bases between. This CDR3 is 13 amino acids long. The CDR3 loop is CASSLEGMETQYF. DNA for the CDR3: TGCGCCAGCAGCTTGGAGGGGATGGAGACCCAGTACTTC.

The chain carries TRBV29-1 and TRBJ2-3, with TRBD2 as a possible D gene (7 bases). Trimming took off 2 bases at V and 6 bases at J, with 24 bases between the two ends. Germline values: CDR1 SQVTM, CDR2 ANQGSEA. The CDR3 runs to 17 residues. The CDR3 reads CSVEPRRGGQLIDTQYF. CDR3 nucleotide sequence: TGCAGCGTTGAACCCCGGCGCGGGGGCCAGCTCATCGATACGCAGTATTTT.

The V call is TRBV5-1, the J call TRBJ1-4; D is ambiguous. The CDR3 is made up of 15 amino acids. The V end was cut by 4 bases, the J end by 0 bases, with 10 bases between. Germline-derived CDR1 and CDR2 are SGHRS and YFSETQ. The CDR3 sequence is CASSELTATNEKLFF. As DNA, the CDR3 is TGCGCCAGCAGCGAGTTAACAGCAACTAATGAAAAACTGTTTTTT.